The 30 T cell receptor beta chains in this list originate from one sample, sequenced in a study of cytomegalovirus exposure and HLA in healthy donors. Vbeta (60) and Jbeta (13) primers were used in the PCR. Clones were read by immunoSEQ multiplex PCR, and TCRdb kept only the in-frame ones, dropping some. The profile shows over 150,000 clones, roughly 78% of them singletons. The sample consisted of PBMCs. Receptors originate from a woman aged 50 to 65 in good health and CMV-seropositive.

The V and J genes are TRBV14 and TRBJ2-5; 8 bases fit TRBD2. Losses at the gene ends were 0 bases for V and 5 bases for J; bases not matched to a gene: 8. The CDR3 contains 16 residues. CDR1 is SGHDN, CDR2 FVKESK, per germline. CDR3 DNA sequence: TGTGCCAGCAGCCAAGAGGCGGGGGGCATTTGGGAGACCCAGTACTTC. The encoded protein is CASSQEAGGIWETQYF.

V usage is TRBV18 and J usage is TRBJ2-7; unclear D gene. V was cut by 5 bases and J by 2 bases, with 4 bases left in between. CDR3 length: 11 residues. The germline gives CDR1 KGHSH, CDR2 LQKENI. DNA of the CDR3: TGTGCCAGCTCATCCGCCTACGAGCAGTACTTC. Residues: CASSSAYEQYF.

The V and J genes are TRBV29-1 and TRBJ2-3; weak D call: TRBD1 (6 bases). The CDR3 has 16 amino acids. The germline CDR1 and CDR2 sequences are SQVTM and ANQGSEA. The V end was cut by 3 bases, the J end by 2 bases, with 18 bases between. CDR3 amino acids: CSVEGAGSVSTDTQYF. CDR3 nucleotide sequence: TGCAGCGTTGAGGGGGCTGGGTCGGTTTCCACAGATACGCAGTATTTT.

This clone appeared a few times. V gene TRBV15 combines with J gene TRBJ1-2; 7 positions match TRBD1. Germline lookup yields CDR1 LNHNV and CDR2 YYDKDF (reference sequence). This CDR3 has 17 residues. J lost 2 bases, V lost 4 bases, and 13 bases had no gene match. The CDR3 here is CATSKTGTGVGNYGYTF. CDR3 sequence (DNA): TGTGCCACCAGCAAAACAGGTACAGGGGTAGGAAACTATGGCTACACCTTC.

The chain links TRBV7-3 to TRBJ2-3; 7 nucleotides match TRBD2. CDR1 is SGHTA and CDR2 is FQGTGA in the germline V gene. Trimming took 6 bases from V and 0 from J; bases not matched to a gene: 6. The CDR3 has 15 residues. CDR3 in DNA: TGTGCCAGCAGTACCGGGGGGTCTAGCACAGATACGCAGTATTTT. Translation: CASSTGGSSTDTQYF. The entire variable domain, with the rest obtained from reference TRBV7-3 and TRBJ2-3, is as follows: GAGVSQTPSNKVTEKGKYVELRCDPISGHTALYWYRQSLGQGPEFLIYFQGTGAADDSGLPNDRFFAVRPEGSVSTLKIQRTERGDSAVYLCASSTGGSSTDTQYFGPGTRLTVL.

J is TRBJ2-3 and V is TRBV5-1, with 12 bases aligning to TRBD2. This CDR3 has 17 residues. Germline assignment: CDR1 SGHRS and CDR2 YFSETQ. Losses at the gene ends were 4 bases for V and 6 bases for J; bases not matched to a gene: 12. The CDR3 loop is CASSRDTTSGGRDTQYF. In DNA, the CDR3 is TGCGCCAGCAGCAGGGACACGACTAGCGGGGGAAGGGATACGCAGTATTTT. Complete variable domain (other parts from reference TRBV5-1 and TRBJ2-3): KAGVTQTPRYLIKTRGQQVTLSCSPISGHRSVSWYQQTPGQGLQFLFEYFSETQRNKGNFPGRFSGRQFSNSRSEMNVSTLELGDSALYLCASSRDTTSGGRDTQYFGPGTRLTVL.

Concerning this clone: Other DNA sequences in the same sample also yield this CDR3. The chain combines TRBV2 with TRBJ1-2; 7 nucleotides align to TRBD1. Per the germline V gene, CDR1 is SNHLY and CDR2 is FYNNEI. Trimming removed 6 bases from V and 7 bases from J; junction bases left unmatched: 11. The CDR3 length is 14 residues. The CDR3, as DNA: TGTGCCAGCAGCCTTGGGACAGCCGGGTTTGGCTACACCTTC. Translating gives CASSLGTAGFGYTF. The variable domain in full, with the rest retrieved from reference TRBV2 and TRBJ1-2, is EPEVTQTPSHQVTQMGQEVILRCVPISNHLYFYWYRQILGQKVEFLVSFYNNEISEKSEIFDDQFSVERPDGSNFTLKIRSTKLEDSAMYFCASSLGTAGFGYTFGSGTRLTVV.

The chain links TRBV29-1 to TRBJ2-5; a weak D match, TRBD1 (6 bases). CDR3 length equals 12 residues. Germline V gene data show CDR1 as SQVTM and CDR2 as ANQGSEA. Trimming took off 7 bases at V and 7 bases at J, with 16 bases between the two ends. CDR3 DNA sequence: TGCAGCGCCGGACAGACTATCGGGACCCAGTACTTC. It yields the protein CSAGQTIGTQYF. The full variable domain, in which reference TRBV29-1 and TRBJ2-5 provide the parts outside the CDR3, is SAVISQKPSRDICQRGTSLTIQCQVDSQVTMMFWYRQQPGQSLTLIATANQGSEATYESGFVIDKFPISRPNLTFSTLTVSNMSPEDSSIYLCSAGQTIGTQYFGPGTRLLVL.

The rearrangement links TRBV5-1 to TRBJ1-5; D is possibly TRBD1 (6 bases). The CDR3 runs 19 residues. The germline V gene has CDR1 SGHRS and CDR2 YFSETQ. Trimming left V 4 bases short and J 0 bases short, with 23 bases between. The CDR3: CASSVVGPGERVSNQPQHF. CDR3 in DNA: TGCGCCAGCAGCGTAGTGGGTCCAGGGGAGAGGGTTAGCAATCAGCCCCAGCATTTT.

The genes are TRBV7-9 and TRBJ1-6; D not resolved. With 7 bases removed from V and 0 bases from J, the gap between germline ends came to 19 bases. Germline V lookup: CDR1 SEHNR, CDR2 FQNEAQ (reference sequence). This CDR3 contains 18 residues. The CDR3: CASIPKLLESSYNSPLHF. The CDR3 nucleotides read TGTGCCAGCATCCCAAAACTCCTAGAGAGCTCCTATAATTCACCCCTCCACTTT.

V gene TRBV5-1 combines with J gene TRBJ1-1, with 9 bases that match TRBD1. The CDR3 is 15 amino acids. Germline trimming cut 2 bases from V and 0 bases from J; bases unmatched to any gene: 2. Per the germline V gene, CDR1 is SGHRS and CDR2 is YFSETQ. The CDR3 here is CASSFGTGLNTEAFF. The CDR3 bases are TGCGCCAGCAGCTTCGGGACAGGGTTGAACACTGAAGCTTTCTTT. The complete variable domain, with remaining parts taken from reference TRBV5-1 and TRBJ1-1, reads KAGVTQTPRYLIKTRGQQVTLSCSPISGHRSVSWYQQTPGQGLQFLFEYFSETQRNKGNFPGRFSGRQFSNSRSEMNVSTLELGDSALYLCASSFGTGLNTEAFFGQGTRLTVV.

The chain uses TRBV5-1 and TRBJ2-1, with 8 positions matching TRBD1. Trimming removed 4 bases from V and 7 bases from J; junction bases left unmatched: 7. CDR1 and CDR2 (germline): SGHRS, YFSETQ. The CDR3 totals 14 residues. The CDR3 spells CASSPRDRLNEQFF. The CDR3 DNA reads as TGCGCCAGCAGCCCCCGGGACAGGTTAAATGAGCAGTTCTTC. Full variable domain (rest looked up from reference TRBV5-1 and TRBJ2-1): KAGVTQTPRYLIKTRGQQVTLSCSPISGHRSVSWYQQTPGQGLQFLFEYFSETQRNKGNFPGRFSGRQFSNSRSEMNVSTLELGDSALYLCASSPRDRLNEQFFGPGTRLTVL.

The V call is TRBV18, the J call TRBJ2-7, with TRBD1 matching over 12 bases. The CDR3 has 16 residues. CDR1 is KGHSH, CDR2 LQKENI, per germline. Germline trimming cut 1 base from V and 1 base from J; bases unmatched to any gene: 2. CDR3 in amino acids: CASSPRGQGASYEQYF. CDR3 in DNA: TGTGCCAGCTCACCACGGGGACAGGGGGCATCCTACGAGCAGTACTTC. The full variable domain, with the rest looked up from reference TRBV18 and TRBJ2-7, is NAGVMQNPRHLVRRRGQEARLRCSPMKGHSHVYWYRQLPEEGLKFMVYLQKENIIDESGMPKERFSAEFPKEGPSILRIQQVVRGDSAAYFCASSPRGQGASYEQYFGPGTRLTVT.

In its sample, this clone was seen once. The V call is TRBV5-1, the J call TRBJ2-5, with TRBD1 as a possible D gene (6 bases). Trimming pared 5 bases from V and 9 bases from J, leaving 23 bases between. CDR1 is SGHRS and CDR2 is YFSETQ in the germline V gene. The CDR3 length is 15 residues. This CDR3 is CASRRGRQALEAQYF. The CDR3 nucleotides are TGCGCCAGCAGACGAGGAAGACAGGCACTTGAGGCCCAGTACTTC.

The V and J genes are TRBV7-3 and TRBJ2-3; the match to TRBD2 covers 10 bases. This CDR3 has 14 residues. The J segment lost 3 bases and the V segment lost 3 bases, leaving 0 bases of the junction unmatched. Germline assignment: CDR1 SGHTA and CDR2 FQGTGA. CDR3: CASSFSGGTDTQYF. The CDR3 DNA reads TGTGCCAGCAGCTTTAGCGGGGGGACAGATACGCAGTATTTT.

This clone was detected only a few times. The chain recombines TRBV10-3 with TRBJ1-3; tentatively, D is TRBD1 (6 bases). This CDR3 region has 13 residues. V shed 4 bases and J shed 2 bases, with 6 bases lying between them. Germline assignment: CDR1 ENHRY and CDR2 SYGVKD. CDR3 bases: TGTGCCATCAGTGGGACAGCTGGAAACACCATATATTTT. This gives the protein CAISGTAGNTIYF.

There are a few counts of this clone. One junction end disagrees with the germline gene, perhaps due to a read error. This sequence joins TRBV7-7 and TRBJ2-2; TRBD2 aligns across 9 bases. CDR1 is SSHAT, CDR2 FNYEAQ, per germline (reference sequence). The CDR3 is made up of 15 amino acids. CDR3 bases: TGTGCTAGCAGCCCGGGACTAGCTCCCACCGGGGAGCTGTTTTTT. Protein product: CASSPGLAPTGELFF.

This chain uses TRBV6-6 with TRBJ1-3; D call uncertain. The CDR3 extends over 14 amino acids. Germline values: CDR1 MNHNY, CDR2 SVGAGI (reference sequence). V lost 4 bases and J lost 4, with 11 bases in between. CDR3 amino acids: CASSSVGGGNTIYF. CDR3 nucleotides: TGTGCCAGCAGTTCCGTGGGAGGCGGAAACACCATATATTTT.

The rearrangement joins TRBV4-1 to TRBJ2-1, with TRBD1 as a possible D gene (5 bases). Per germline, CDR1 MGHRA and CDR2 YSYEKL. The V gene lost 2 bases and the J gene lost 6 bases, with 14 bases spanning the gap. The CDR3 runs 15 residues. The CDR3 here is CASSQLQAILNEQFF. CDR3 sequence (DNA): TGCGCCAGCAGCCAACTACAGGCTATCCTCAATGAGCAGTTCTTC.

The V call is TRBV5-1, the J call TRBJ2-3, with 8 bases identical to TRBD1. Unmatched junction bases numbered 5, after V lost 0 bases and J lost 2 bases. Germline V gene sequence: CDR1 SGHRS, CDR2 YFSETQ. CDR3 length equals 16 residues. The CDR3 DNA follows: TGCGCCAGCAGCTTGGCAGGGACAGGATACACAGATACGCAGTATTTT. This encodes CASSLAGTGYTDTQYF.

This clone has a handful of counts. This chain's CDR3 is CASGTGQGRGNEKLFF. The CDR3 nucleotides are TGTGCCAGCGGGACGGGACAGGGGAGAGGTAATGAAAAACTGTTTTTT. The chain couples TRBV6-6 to TRBJ1-4; 10 bases line up with TRBD1. The CDR3 totals 16 residues. CDR1 is MNHNY, CDR2 SVGAGI, per germline (reference sequence). J was trimmed by 4 bases and V by 8 bases; bases with no gene match: 10.

The CDR3 DNA is TGTGCCAGCAGCGTATTTGGTCCGGGACAGGGTAGATATACCTTC. Translation: CASSVFGPGQGRYTF. V usage is TRBV9 and J usage is TRBJ1-2; TRBD1 matches 9 bases. The J segment lost 14 bases and the V segment lost 1 base, leaving 15 bases of the junction unmatched. The CDR3 consists of 15 residues. Germline V CDR1 and CDR2: SGDLS, YYNGEE. The variable domain in full, completed from reference TRBV9 and TRBJ1-2, reads DSGVTQTPKHLITATGQRVTLRCSPRSGDLSVYWYQQSLDQGLQFLIQYYNGEERAKGNILERFSAQQFPDLHSELNLSSLELGDSALYFCASSVFGPGQGRYTFGSGTRLTVV.

The gene calls are TRBV6-1 and TRBJ2-5, with 11 bases matching TRBD2. With V trimmed by 6 bases and J by 5 bases, 5 bases remained unmatched. This CDR3 has 14 residues. Germline CDR1 is MNHNS and CDR2 is SASEGT. The CDR3 region has the DNA TGTGCCAGCAGCTTAGCGGGGGGGCATGAGACCCAGTACTTC. This sequence encodes CASSLAGGHETQYF.

The sample holds a few counts of this clone. This rearrangement joins TRBV6-1 to TRBJ2-7; 7 positions agree with TRBD1. Per germline, CDR1 MNHNS and CDR2 SASEGT. This CDR3 region has 15 residues. V lost 7 bases and J lost 3; bases outside the gene matches: 12. The CDR3 spells CASTLGPGQIYEQYF. CDR3 sequence (DNA): TGTGCCAGCACGTTGGGACCGGGACAGATCTACGAGCAGTACTTC.

The genes are TRBV19 and TRBJ1-6, with 7 bases that match TRBD1. Germline lookup yields CDR1 LNHDA and CDR2 SQIVND (reference sequence). The CDR3 length is 19 residues. Trimming cost V 5 bases and J 5 bases; bases outside gene matches: 18. The CDR3 nucleotides are TGTGCCAGTAGTGTTCTACAGGGGTCGCCTTCATTTGATAATTCACCCCTCCACTTT. Protein sequence: CASSVLQGSPSFDNSPLHF.

The rearrangement uses TRBV10-3 and TRBJ1-5, with 7 bases lining up with TRBD1. Trimming took 3 bases from V and 5 from J; bases not matched to a gene: 4. CDR1 and CDR2 from the germline V gene are ENHRY and SYGVKD. There are 14 residues in the CDR3. The CDR3: CAISENRGDQPQHF. For the CDR3, the DNA is TGTGCCATCAGTGAAAACAGGGGTGATCAGCCCCAGCATTTT.

This rearrangement joins TRBV7-9 to TRBJ1-6, with 8 bases lining up with TRBD1. The germline V gene encodes CDR1 SEHNR and CDR2 FQNEAQ (reference sequence). The CDR3 contains 15 residues. The J segment lost 10 bases and the V segment lost 5 bases, leaving 10 bases of the junction unmatched. CDR3 region: CASSVQTGALSPLHF. The CDR3 DNA reads as TGTGCCAGCAGCGTACAGACAGGGGCGTTGTCACCCCTCCACTTT.

This rearrangement joins TRBV28 to TRBJ2-3, with unresolved D. The V end lost 2 bases, the J end lost 4 bases, and 10 bases lay between the germline ends. Per the germline V gene, CDR1 is MDHEN and CDR2 is SYDVKM. This CDR3 region has 14 residues. The CDR3 DNA reads as TGTGCCAGCAGTTTAATCAAGAGAGCAGATACGCAGTATTTT. It is translated as CASSLIKRADTQYF.

This clone was picked up a small number of times. This chain joins TRBV6-5 and TRBJ2-3, with 7 bases fitting TRBD2. This CDR3 contains 14 residues. V lost 2 bases to trimming and J lost 6 bases; unmatched junction nucleotides: 5. From germline, CDR1 is MNHEY and CDR2 SVGAGI. The CDR3 protein is CASSYPGGGDTQYF. The CDR3 coding sequence is TGTGCCAGCAGTTACCCCGGGGGAGGGGATACGCAGTATTTT.

V gene TRBV18 combines with J gene TRBJ2-7; the D is unclear. Germline lookup yields CDR1 KGHSH and CDR2 LQKENI. This CDR3 comprises 14 residues. Trimming took off 0 bases at V and 3 bases at J, with 9 bases between the two ends. CDR3 sequence reads: CASSPPAGLYEQYF. The CDR3 DNA is TGTGCCAGCTCACCACCGGCAGGTCTCTACGAGCAGTACTTC.